Given below is one T cell receptor (beta chain) in context. Looked up from germline, CDR1 is MNHEY and CDR2 is SVGAGI. The CDR3 runs 16 residues. V dropped 2 bases and J dropped 7 bases, with 18 bases sitting between them. This PCR relied on a set of 60 Vbeta primers and 13 Jbeta primers. Sequencing was performed with immunoSEQ multiplex PCR; in TCRdb, only in-frame clones are kept and a portion is missing. The profile shows about 180,000 clones, about three quarters of them singletons. These data originate in a study of cytomegalovirus exposure and HLA in healthy donors. The TCR originated in a man aged 18 to 35 in good health and CMV-seronegative. Sequenced: PBMCs. The chain has TRBV6-5 and TRBJ2-1; TRBD2 might be the D (5 bases). The CDR3 is CASSYRVRTPRNEQFF. The CDR3 DNA reads as TGTGCCAGCAGTTACAGGGTTAGGACTCCGAGGAATGAGCAGTTCTTC.